This TCR beta chain was found in a study of blood T cell repertoires in COVID-19. The CDR3 runs to 17 residues. V shed 6 bases, J shed 1 base, and the junction held 9 bases outside the gene matches. The germline V gene has CDR1 MNHEY and CDR2 SMNVEV (reference sequence). This clone has only a few counts. Authors' processing steps: Amplifying reference gene primers gave estimates of nucleated cell counts. Profiled with immunoSEQ multiplex PCR; TCRdb holds only in-frame clones, not every one. The V and J calls and clone size come from that table; D and trimming were worked out from the DNA. The sample has about 490,000 clones, approximately 85% seen once.

The chain combines TRBV27 with TRBJ2-2; 9 bases match TRBD2. The sample consisted of peripheral blood. This sequence originates from a human donor in a cohort sampled during active COVID-19. The CDR3 reads CASSRAGGAGNTGELFF. In nucleotides, the CDR3 is TGTGCCAGCAGCCGAGCGGGAGGCGCCGGGAACACCGGGGAGCTGTTTTTT.